The clone carrying this T cell receptor beta chain was recorded only once. Its antigen is unidentified. The entry originates in a study of cytomegalovirus exposure and HLA in healthy donors. PCR primers comprised 60 Vbeta and 13 Jbeta primers. Some clones are missing from TCRdb's copy, which holds only in-frame ones; the method was immunoSEQ multiplex PCR. The sample lists more than 95,000 clones; around 84% were seen once. Broader study findings: The records held CMV serostatus as the only immune exposure information. In an earlier analysis, about 87% or about 30%: the productive usage of most TCR beta V segments. Common viral pathogens (according to a later analysis) appeared linked to several of the most significant clusters. Exclusion as indistinguishable affected some V segments, including TRBV6-2 and TRBV6-3.

V lost 7 bases and J lost 6; bases outside the gene matches: 5. This CDR3 comprises 14 residues. Germline CDR1 is LNHDA and CDR2 is SQIVND (reference sequence). The clonotype comes from a man aged 18-30 years in good health and CMV-seronegative. Sequencing was performed on PBMCs. The chain combines TRBV19 with TRBJ1-5, with 11 bases aligning to TRBD1. The CDR3 DNA is TGTGCCAGTAACGGACAGGGGGCACTTCAGCCCCAGCATTTT. It specifies CASNGQGALQPQHF. Full variable domain (remainder filled in from reference TRBV19 and TRBJ1-5): DGGITQSPKYLFRKEGQNVTLSCEQNLNHDAMYWYRQDPGQGLRLIYYSQIVNDFQKGDIAEGYSVSREKKESFPLTVTSAQKNPTAFYLCASNGQGALQPQHFGDGTRLSIL.